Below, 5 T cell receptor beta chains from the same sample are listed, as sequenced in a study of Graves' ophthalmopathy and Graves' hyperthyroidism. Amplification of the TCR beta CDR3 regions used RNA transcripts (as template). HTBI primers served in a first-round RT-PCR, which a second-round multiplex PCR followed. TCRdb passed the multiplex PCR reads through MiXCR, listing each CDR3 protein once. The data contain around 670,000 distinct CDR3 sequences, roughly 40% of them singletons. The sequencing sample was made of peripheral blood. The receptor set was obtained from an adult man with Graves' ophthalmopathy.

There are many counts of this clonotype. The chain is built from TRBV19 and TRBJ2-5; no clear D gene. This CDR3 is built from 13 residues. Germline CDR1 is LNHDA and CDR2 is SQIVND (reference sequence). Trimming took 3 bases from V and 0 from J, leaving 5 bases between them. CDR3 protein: CASSMQYQETQYF. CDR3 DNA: TGTGCCAGTAGTATGCAGTACCAAGAGACCCAGTACTTC.

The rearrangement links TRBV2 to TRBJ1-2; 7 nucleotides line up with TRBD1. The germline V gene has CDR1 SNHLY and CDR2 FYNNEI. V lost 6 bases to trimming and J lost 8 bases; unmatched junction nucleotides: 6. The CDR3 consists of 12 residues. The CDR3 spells CASRDRWTGYTF. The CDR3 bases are TGTGCCAGCAGGGACAGGTGGACCGGCTACACCTTC. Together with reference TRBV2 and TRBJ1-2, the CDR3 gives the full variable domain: EPEVTQTPSHQVTQMGQEVILRCVPISNHLYFYWYRQILGQKVEFLVSFYNNEISEKSEIFDDQFSVERPDGSNFTLKIRSTKLEDSAMYFCASRDRWTGYTFGSGTRLTVV.

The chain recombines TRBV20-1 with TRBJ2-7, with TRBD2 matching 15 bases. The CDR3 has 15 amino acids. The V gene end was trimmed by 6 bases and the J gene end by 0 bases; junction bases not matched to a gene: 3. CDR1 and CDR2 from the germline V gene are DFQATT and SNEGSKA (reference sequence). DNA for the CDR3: TGCAGTGCCTGGACTAGCGGGGGGGCCTCCTACGAGCAGTACTTC. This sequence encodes CSAWTSGGASYEQYF.

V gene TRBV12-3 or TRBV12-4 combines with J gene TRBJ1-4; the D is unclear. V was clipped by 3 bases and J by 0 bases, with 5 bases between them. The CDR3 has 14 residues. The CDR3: CASSFRTTNEKLFF. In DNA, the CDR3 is TGTGCCAGCAGTTTTAGGACAACTAATGAAAAACTGTTTTTT.

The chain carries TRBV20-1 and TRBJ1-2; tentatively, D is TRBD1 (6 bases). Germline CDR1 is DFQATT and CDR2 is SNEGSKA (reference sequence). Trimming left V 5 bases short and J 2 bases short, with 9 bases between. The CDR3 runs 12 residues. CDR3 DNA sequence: TGCAGTGCTGGGGGGCGCAACTATGGCTACACCTTC. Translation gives CSAGGRNYGYTF.